The text below deals with one TCR beta chain. Germline lookup yields CDR1 SQVTM and CDR2 ANQGSEA. The V gene lost 6 bases and the J gene lost 4 bases, with 13 bases spanning the gap. The CDR3 covers 12 residues. This record comes from a study of blood T cell repertoires in COVID-19. Original analysis: The assay estimated nucleated cells by amplifying reference gene primers. Sequenced by immunoSEQ multiplex PCR; TCRdb stores in-frame clones only, minus some. V and J calls plus clone size are reproduced from that table; the DNA served to infer D and trimming. Of about 190,000 clones listed, 70% to 90% are singletons.

The J gene is TRBJ2-7, the V gene TRBV29-1; a weak D match, TRBD1 (6 bases). Sample: peripheral blood. The clonotype comes from a human donor in a cohort sampled during active COVID-19. The CDR3 is CSVGQTFYEQYF. DNA of the CDR3: TGCAGCGTAGGACAGACCTTTTACGAGCAGTACTTC.